This entry features one T cell receptor (beta chain) sequence. Ten or more counts support this clone. The specificity of this receptor is unknown. The sequence runs out 3 residues before the end of the CDR3; the remainder is reconstructed from the germline J gene. For sequencing input, CVID and control samples contributed equivalent amounts of genomic DNA. For every sample, a 60 bp segment covering the rearranged TCRbeta CDR3 region was amplified and then sequenced. The immunoSEQ assay, a bias-corrected multiplex PCR combined with high-throughput sequencing, was used for TCRbeta amplification. The original pipeline was this. Every unique nucleotide sequence counted as a clone and was annotated with V, D and J genes, copy number and frequency. Sequences were labeled productive if in frame, and non-productive if out of frame or containing stop codons. As previously described, clonality was calculated on the basis of Shannon's entropy. The predicted amino acid sequences of productive clones were used to derive mean CDR3 Kyte-Doolittle hydropathy. Scaled V gene usage was hierarchically clustered using Manhattan distance and complete linkage with the R hclust function. Sharing of clones by CDR3 amino acid sequence was evaluated through resampling of 12 repertoires per group over 100 rounds. The repertoires were screened for over 60 published EBV-specific TCRbeta sequences and approximately 230 published CMV-specific TCRbeta sequences. A couple of CVID samples that yielded fewer than 10,000 sequences were excluded from the analysis, so approximately 38 CVID repertoires were retained. TCRdb took this table from immuneACCESS and kept in-frame rearrangements with V and J called. Such tables lack part of the clones; where checked against another copy, unresolved V genes explain under half of the gap, and the rest is unexplained. The DNA was the basis for D and trimming; V, J and clone size are from that table. There are around 81,000 clones in this sample, and none of them is a singleton. Approximately 0.81% of the sample rests with the top ten.

The sample originates from a study of T cell clonality in common variable immunodeficiency (dated by TCRdb to about 2015). Most CVID patients and most healthy controls were of Caucasian heritage. Heparinized peripheral whole blood samples of about 5 to 9 ml were collected from each donor. Genomic DNA from adults with common variable immune deficiency (CVID) and from healthy adult controls was used for sequencing of TCRbeta CDR3 repertoires. A total of around 22 healthy adult volunteers (around 12 female and 10 or so male; age range roughly 20 to 66 years, mean age roughly 34) were included in the control group. Diluted blood was density-centrifuged over Hypaque 1077 or Ficoll-Paque to isolate peripheral blood mononuclear cells. Genomic DNA was obtained from unsorted mononuclear cells using either Qiagen column purification or a centrifugation-based method. The full study reports these points: Differences among patients in the CVID cohort limited the correlations between repertoire features and clinical complications. Fewer TCRbeta clones were shared among CVID subjects than among healthy controls (p < 0.0001). According to the authors, finding the cause of the higher clonality in CVID would require sequencing the repertoires of T cell subpopulations. Reportedly, TCRbeta sequences from CVID had fewer deletions and N-nucleotide insertions, and highly modified clones with 13 or more V deletions were absent from CVID. Increased TCRbeta clonality was found in CVID subjects compared with healthy controls (t-test p = 0.018), with the increase being most characteristic of about a third of subjects. Although equal DNA input was used, an average of roughly 80,000 unique sequences per sample was obtained for controls, compared with around 32,000 for CVID samples.

Trimming removed 0 bases from V and 2 bases from J; the gene matches leave 11 bases unexplained. The CDR3 has 18 amino acids, counting the end cysteine and phenylalanine. The CDR3 was read in part: 45 bases, with the frame set at base 1. The germline V gene supplies CDR1 SGHVS and CDR2 FNYEAQ. The sequencing input was peripheral blood mononuclear cells. The sequence links TRBV7-6 to TRBJ2-7; TRBD1 agrees with 9 junctional bases. This receptor was obtained from a person aged 18 to 75 in good health. The DNA read from the CDR3 is TGTGCCAGCAGCTTAGCTTCGGTACAGGGGGCGACTCCCTACGAG. Translation gives CASSLASVQGATPYE. The whole CDR3 protein is CASSLASVQGATPYEQYF.